These 7 T cell receptor beta chains came from one sample sequenced in a study of shared clonotypes between healthy human individuals. The table came from immunoSEQ multiplex PCR; TCRdb's copy has only in-frame clones and leaves some out. The table records 2 million to 3 million clones, 93% of them present only once. The sequencing input was naive CD4+ T cells from PBMCs. Subset described: CD45RA+ positively selected. The origin of the receptors is a man aged 18 to 29 in good health. Some clones in this sample may be carry-over from other donors' samples.

The CDR3 DNA is TGTGCCAGCTCCAACGGTCTTTGGACAGGGAAAGATACGCAGTATTTT. Residues: CASSNGLWTGKDTQYF. V usage is TRBV2 and J usage is TRBJ2-3, with TRBD1 matching over 8 bases. Germline V gene data show CDR1 as SNHLY and CDR2 as FYNNEI. The CDR3 is 16 amino acids. The V gene end was trimmed by 8 bases and the J gene end by 5 bases; junction bases not matched to a gene: 15.

The chain recombines TRBV5-1 with TRBJ2-1, with TRBD2 matching 9 bases. Germline V gene sequence: CDR1 SGHRS, CDR2 YFSETQ. The CDR3 spans 15 residues. J gave up 7 bases and V 1 base, and 6 bases lay outside the gene matches. CDR3 in DNA: TGCGCCAGCAGCTTGACGGCGGGAGGGACAAATGAGCAGTTCTTC. It yields the protein CASSLTAGGTNEQFF. Complete variable domain (other parts from reference TRBV5-1 and TRBJ2-1): KAGVTQTPRYLIKTRGQQVTLSCSPISGHRSVSWYQQTPGQGLQFLFEYFSETQRNKGNFPGRFSGRQFSNSRSEMNVSTLELGDSALYLCASSLTAGGTNEQFFGPGTRLTVL.

The chain combines TRBV19 with TRBJ1-2, with D perhaps matching TRBD1 (5 bases). Germline CDR1 reads LNHDA; CDR2 reads SQIVND (reference sequence). The CDR3 has 14 residues. Trimming cost V 6 bases and J 4 bases, with 15 bases left between them. The CDR3 bases are TGTGCCAGTAGACCCTCGGGAGGGGCCTATGGCTACACCTTC. Translation gives CASRPSGGAYGYTF.

In its sample, this clone was seen once. Other DNA variants within this sample encode the same CDR3. The rearrangement joins TRBV28 to TRBJ2-7; D uncertain. Trimming shortened V by 2 bases and J by 4 bases, and 6 bases separated the two germline ends. The CDR3 covers 12 residues. Germline V lookup: CDR1 MDHEN, CDR2 SYDVKM. The CDR3 coding sequence is TGTGCCAGCAGTTTAAACGGATACGAGCAGTACTTC. It translates to CASSLNGYEQYF.

V and J are TRBV2 and TRBJ1-5; maybe TRBD1 (5 bases). V was clipped by 10 bases and J by 1 base, with 8 bases between them. Germline V gene sequence: CDR1 SNHLY, CDR2 FYNNEI. This CDR3 is 12 amino acids long. The CDR3 nucleotides read TGTGCCAAGTGGGGGAGCAATCAGCCCCAGCATTTT. The encoded protein is CAKWGSNQPQHF. Drawing the rest from reference TRBV2 and TRBJ1-5, the complete variable domain is EPEVTQTPSHQVTQMGQEVILRCVPISNHLYFYWYRQILGQKVEFLVSFYNNEISEKSEIFDDQFSVERPDGSNFTLKIRSTKLEDSAMYFCAKWGSNQPQHFGDGTRLSIL.

This chain connects TRBV7-2 to TRBJ2-5, with TRBD1 as a possible D gene (5 bases). The CDR3 totals 13 residues. Germline values: CDR1 SGHTA, CDR2 FQGNSA. V lost 5 bases and J lost 2, with 9 bases in between. Written as DNA, the CDR3 is TGTGCCAGCAGCCCCGACAGTCAAGAGACCCAGTACTTC. This gives the protein CASSPDSQETQYF.

The rearrangement uses TRBV7-2 and TRBJ2-5, with D possibly TRBD2 on 5 matching bases. Deletions cut 1 base from V and 5 bases from J, with 11 bases between. The V gene's germline CDR1 is SGHTA and CDR2 FQGNSA. CDR3 size: 14 residues. Written as DNA, the CDR3 is TGTGCCAGCAGCTTAGATGCGGGCAGGGAGACCCAGTACTTC. It encodes CASSLDAGRETQYF. Full variable domain (missing parts from reference TRBV7-2 and TRBJ2-5): GAGVSQSPSNKVTEKGKDVELRCDPISGHTALYWYRQSLGQGLEFLIYFQGNSAPDKSGLPSDRFSAERTGGSVSTLTIQRTQQEDSAVYLCASSLDAGRETQYFGPGTRLLVL.